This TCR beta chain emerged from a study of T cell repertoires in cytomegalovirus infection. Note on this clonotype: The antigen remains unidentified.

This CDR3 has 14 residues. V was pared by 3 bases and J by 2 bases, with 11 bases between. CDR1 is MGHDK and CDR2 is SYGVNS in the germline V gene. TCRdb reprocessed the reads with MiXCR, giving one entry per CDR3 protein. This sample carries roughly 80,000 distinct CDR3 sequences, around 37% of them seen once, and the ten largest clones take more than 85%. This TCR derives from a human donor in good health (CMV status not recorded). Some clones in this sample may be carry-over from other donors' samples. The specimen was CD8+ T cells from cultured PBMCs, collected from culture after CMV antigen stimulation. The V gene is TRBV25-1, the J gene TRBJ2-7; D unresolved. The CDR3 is CASSERAMTYEQYF. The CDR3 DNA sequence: TGTGCCAGCAGTGAGAGAGCGATGACCTACGAGCAGTACTTC.